This passage covers 14 T cell receptor beta chains from one sample sequenced in a study of blood T cell repertoires in COVID-19. Generated by immunoSEQ multiplex PCR, the TCRdb table keeps only in-frame clones and is missing some. The sample yields several thousand clones, around 88% seen once. The sample taken for sequencing was peripheral blood. These receptors were obtained from a woman between 45 and 65 years old with active or convalescent COVID-19.

The chain uses TRBV11-2 and TRBJ1-4; possibly TRBD1 for D (6 bases). Germline V CDR1 and CDR2: SGHAT, FQNNGV. Trimming took off 0 bases at V and 13 bases at J, with 15 bases between the two ends. This CDR3 comprises 14 residues. The CDR3 sequence: CASSLEGGATTLFF. The CDR3 nucleotides are TGTGCCAGCAGCTTAGAGGGGGGGGCCACAACACTGTTTTTT. Complete variable domain (other parts from reference TRBV11-2 and TRBJ1-4): EAGVAQSPRYKIIEKRQSVAFWCNPISGHATLYWYQQILGQGPKLLIQFQNNGVVDDSQLPKDRFSAERLKGVDSTLKIQPAKLEDSAVYLCASSLEGGATTLFFGSGTQLSVL.

The V gene is TRBV7-9, the J gene TRBJ1-2; D might be TRBD1 (5 bases). Germline values: CDR1 SEHNR, CDR2 FQNEAQ (reference sequence). The V and J ends lost 3 bases and 0 bases respectively, with 11 bases between them. This CDR3 has 15 residues. The CDR3 bases are TGTGCCAGCAGCTTGGGCAGGGATACTAACTATGGCTACACCTTC. Protein: CASSLGRDTNYGYTF.

The J gene is TRBJ2-5, the V gene TRBV5-1; D is unresolved. The germline gives CDR1 SGHRS, CDR2 YFSETQ. The CDR3 spans 14 residues. Trimming cost V 4 bases and J 5 bases, with 15 bases left between them. CDR3 sequence reads: CASSPSLAGETQYF. The CDR3 nucleotides read TGCGCCAGCAGCCCGTCCTTAGCCGGGGAGACCCAGTACTTC.

The genes are TRBV5-4 and TRBJ1-2; TRBD1 matches 7 bases. J gave up 1 base and V 4 bases, and 7 bases lay outside the gene matches. The germline V gene has CDR1 SGHNT and CDR2 YYREEE (reference sequence). This CDR3 spans 15 amino acids. The CDR3 reads CASSNWDSVNYGYTF. CDR3 nucleotide sequence: TGTGCCAGCAGCAACTGGGACAGCGTTAACTATGGCTACACCTTC. Using reference TRBV5-4 and TRBJ1-2 for the parts outside the CDR3, the full variable domain is ETGVTQSPTHLIKTRGQQVTLRCSSQSGHNTVSWYQQALGQGPQFIFQYYREEENGRGNFPPRFSGLQFPNYSSELNVNALELDDSALYLCASSNWDSVNYGYTFGSGTRLTVV.

The chain employs TRBV7-3 and TRBJ2-7, with 11 positions matching TRBD2. From germline, CDR1 is SGHTA and CDR2 FQGTGA. This CDR3 comprises 15 residues. V trimming: 5 bases; J trimming: 7 bases; junction bases outside the gene matches: 10. This chain's CDR3 is CASSPVAGGPSEQYF. Written as DNA, the CDR3 is TGTGCCAGCAGCCCCGTAGCGGGGGGGCCTTCTGAGCAGTACTTC.

The chain couples TRBV30 to TRBJ1-5; 11 positions agree with TRBD1. The junction had 2 bases not matched to a gene; V was cut back by 0 bases and J by 4 bases. CDR1 GTSNPN and CDR2 SVGIG come from the germline V gene (reference sequence). The CDR3 totals 15 residues. This CDR3 reads CAWSVGTGGNQPQHF. The CDR3 DNA sequence: TGTGCCTGGAGTGTAGGGACAGGGGGAAATCAGCCCCAGCATTTT.

This chain connects TRBV5-1 to TRBJ2-5; 8 bases fit TRBD2. The CDR3 length is 17 residues. V lost 0 bases to trimming and J lost 4 bases; unmatched junction nucleotides: 11. The germline V gene has CDR1 SGHRS and CDR2 YFSETQ. The DNA for the CDR3 is TGCGCCAGCAGCTTGGGTGGTAGCGGGGCCTTGAGAGAGACCCAGTACTTC. Translation gives CASSLGGSGALRETQYF.

The V and J genes are TRBV4-3 and TRBJ1-2; D may be TRBD1 (6 bases). This CDR3 is built from 13 residues. Germline lookup yields CDR1 LGHNA and CDR2 YSLEER. Deletions cut 2 bases from V and 6 bases from J, with 10 bases between. CDR3 sequence (DNA): TGCGCCAGCAGCCAACAACAGGGAAATGGCTACACCTTC. Its translation: CASSQQQGNGYTF.

The chain joins TRBV5-1 to TRBJ1-3, with D maybe TRBD1 (6 bases). V was trimmed by 1 base and J by 2 bases, leaving 10 bases between them. The CDR3 is 15 residues long. Looked up from germline, CDR1 is SGHRS and CDR2 is YFSETQ. The CDR3 region has the DNA TGCGCCAGCAGCTTGCAGGGGTCGGCTGGAAACACCATATATTTT. It codes for CASSLQGSAGNTIYF.

Sample share makes this clone large. The J gene is TRBJ2-1, the V gene TRBV27; no clear D gene. The CDR3 covers 13 residues. Trimming removed 8 bases at V and 3 bases at J, with 11 bases between. Germline V lookup: CDR1 MNHEY, CDR2 SMNVEV (reference sequence). The CDR3 DNA reads as TGTGCCAGCGGCCTCTCAGACTACAATGAGCAGTTCTTC. Protein sequence: CASGLSDYNEQFF.

This clone appeared a few times. CDR3 loop: CASSYLGQNNEQFF. The DNA of the CDR3 is TGTGCCAGCAGTTACCTGGGACAGAACAATGAGCAGTTCTTC. V is TRBV6-6 and J is TRBJ2-1; TRBD1 aligns across 7 bases. The ends lost 2 bases at V and 5 bases at J; junction bases unmatched: 3. There are 14 residues in the CDR3. Germline loops: CDR1 MNHNY, CDR2 SVGAGI (reference sequence).

This sequence joins TRBV27 and TRBJ2-1, with 7 bases matching TRBD2. The V gene end was trimmed by 8 bases and the J gene end by 4 bases; junction bases not matched to a gene: 5. This CDR3 has 13 amino acids. Germline values: CDR1 MNHEY, CDR2 SMNVEV (reference sequence). The CDR3 DNA sequence: TGTGCCAGCCATGAGCGGGGTTACAATGAGCAGTTCTTC. Translated, it gives CASHERGYNEQFF.

The chain links TRBV2 to TRBJ2-1; TRBD1 matches at 8 bases. The CDR3 is made up of 16 amino acids. The J segment lost 7 bases and the V segment lost 8 bases, leaving 16 bases of the junction unmatched. Germline V gene data show CDR1 as SNHLY and CDR2 as FYNNEI. CDR3 nucleotide sequence: TGTGCCAGCTGGGACGATGACAGGGGCGCAGAGAATGAGCAGTTCTTC. Its protein product is CASWDDDRGAENEQFF.

The chain employs TRBV12-3 or TRBV12-4 and TRBJ2-2, with D maybe TRBD1 (6 bases). With 3 bases removed from V and 5 bases from J, the gap between germline ends came to 7 bases. This CDR3 is built from 13 residues. CDR3 residues: CASSFTGTGELFF. The CDR3 DNA follows: TGTGCCAGCAGTTTCACAGGGACCGGGGAGCTGTTTTTT.